The text below deals with one TCR beta chain. Per the study methods: How many nucleated cells were present was estimated from reference gene primer amplification. The protocol was immunoSEQ multiplex PCR, while the TCRdb copy is restricted to in-frame clones and leaves out a portion. V and J calls and clone size are given by that table; D and trimming were obtained from the DNA. The table records a few hundred thousand clones, 88% of them present only once. This specimen belongs to a study of blood T cell repertoires in COVID-19. Background on the study: Samples came from the United States, Italy and Spain, spanning acute and convalescent COVID-19. Sample material is recorded as cDNA or gDNA derived from T cells, B-cell-depleted T cells, or PBMCs.

The CDR3 spans 15 residues. Trimming took 0 bases from V and 4 from J; bases not matched to a gene: 6. Germline V lookup: CDR1 SGHNT, CDR2 YYREEE (reference sequence). The gene calls are TRBV5-4 and TRBJ1-2; 7 bases are shared with TRBD1. Sequencing was carried out using peripheral blood. The sequence came from a man aged 60 to 69 who had recovered from COVID-19. Here the CDR3 DNA reads TGTGCCAGCAGCTTGGCGGGACAGCCTTTCTATGGCTACACCTTC. It specifies CASSLAGQPFYGYTF.